Listed below are T cell receptor beta chains from one sample, sequenced in a study of T cell responses to AZD1222 COVID-19 vaccine. Produced via immunoSEQ multiplex PCR; TCRdb's table is partial and in-frame only. The profile shows about 93,000 clones, roughly 91% of them singletons. Sample: peripheral blood, taken on day 0 of MenACWY control vaccination. These receptors came from an adult in good health. CDR3s include the opening cysteine and the closing phenylalanine or tryptophan. The D gene is left open where the match is weak. Rows may omit the clone size; those that give it use once, few, many or a size class.

size | J | D | V | CDR3 | DNA
few | TRBJ1-6 | TRBD1 | TRBV4-3 | CASSQEDRRNSPLHF | TGCGCCAGCAGCCAGGAGGACAGGAGGAATTCACCCCTCCACTTT
. | TRBJ1-4 | TRBD1 | TRBV2 | CASSLTGGTNEKLFF | TGTGCCAGCAGTCTTACAGGGGGCACTAATGAAAAACTGTTTTTT
once | TRBJ1-6 | . | TRBV6-5 | CASSYLSRANSPLHF | TGTGCCAGCAGTTACTTAAGCAGGGCTAATTCACCCCTCCACTTT
. | TRBJ1-2 | . | TRBV30 | CAWRQKGTESYGYTF | TGTGCCTGGAGGCAAAAGGGCACTGAATCCTATGGCTACACCTTC
. | TRBJ1-4 | . | TRBV7-8 | CASSPPGAGEKLFF | TGTGCCAGCAGCCCTCCGGGGGCGGGGGAAAAACTGTTTTTT
. | TRBJ2-1 | . | TRBV7-9 | CASSPDGSLYNEQFF | TGTGCCAGCAGCCCGGACGGTTCACTCTACAATGAGCAGTTCTTC
. | TRBJ1-2 | TRBD1 | TRBV19 | CASSPTGVNYGYTF | TGTGCCAGTAGTCCAACAGGGGTGAACTATGGCTACACCTTC
. | TRBJ2-7 | . | TRBV28 | CASRSGPYEQYF | TGTGCCAGCCGTTCGGGGCCCTACGAGCAGTACTTC
few | TRBJ2-7 | . | TRBV6-5 | CASSYSGTSSYEQYF | TGTGCCAGCAGTTACTCCGGGACCAGCTCCTACGAGCAGTACTTC
. | TRBJ2-2 | TRBD1 | TRBV5-1 | CASRLGVQGTGELFF | TGCGCCAGCAGGTTGGGCGTACAGGGGACCGGGGAGCTGTTTTTT
. | TRBJ2-2 | . | TRBV7-9 | CASSLGQGGTGELFF | TGTGCCAGCAGCTTAGGCCAGGGGGGCACCGGGGAGCTGTTTTTT
. | TRBJ2-2 | TRBD2 | TRBV9 | CASSPFYGSGGLGNTGELFF | TGTGCCAGCAGCCCATTCTATGGTAGCGGGGGGTTGGGGAACACCGGGGAGCTGTTTTTT
once | TRBJ1-4 | . | TRBV4-3 | CASSQERGEKLFF | TGCGCCAGCAGCCAAGAGAGGGGCGAAAAACTGTTTTTT
. | TRBJ2-7 | . | TRBV3-1/TRBV3-2 | CASSQGRTKGAYEQYF | TGTGCCAGCAGCCAAGGAAGGACCAAGGGAGCATACGAGCAGTACTTC
. | TRBJ1-5 | . | TRBV7-9 | CASSPTDSNQPQHF | TGTGCCAGCAGCCCCACGGATAGCAATCAGCCCCAGCATTTT
. | TRBJ1-5 | TRBD1 | TRBV19 | CATGDSYSNQPQHF | TGTGCCACCGGGGACAGCTATAGCAATCAGCCCCAGCATTTT
. | TRBJ1-6 | . | TRBV5-5 | CASSQTTDSPLHF | TGTGCCAGCAGCCAAACGACAGATTCACCCCTCCACTTT
. | TRBJ1-2 | . | TRBV7-2 | CASSLVQGPYNYGYTF | TGTGCCAGCAGCTTAGTTCAGGGGCCTTATAACTATGGCTACACCTTC
. | TRBJ2-6 | TRBD1 | TRBV10-3 | CAISRGQGVPGANVLTF | TGTGCCATCAGCCGGGGACAGGGGGTTCCTGGGGCCAACGTCCTGACTTTC
. | TRBJ2-3 | TRBD1 | TRBV30 | CASGQGASTDTQYF | TGTGCCTCAGGACAGGGAGCTAGCACAGATACGCAGTATTTT
. | TRBJ1-1 | . | TRBV4-1 | CASSQPRQVNTEAFF | TGCGCCAGCAGCCAACCGCGACAGGTGAACACTGAAGCTTTCTTT
. | TRBJ2-4 | TRBD2 | TRBV4-2 | CASSQEGRGGLGKNIQYF | TGTGCCAGCAGCCAAGAAGGGCGGGGGGGCCTTGGCAAAAACATTCAGTACTTC
. | TRBJ2-7 | . | TRBV6-8 | CASSPRWQNSYEQYF | TGTGCCAGCAGCCCTCGATGGCAGAACTCCTACGAGCAGTACTTC
. | TRBJ2-7 | . | TRBV5-4 | CASSSNYEQYF | TGTGCCAGCAGCAGCAACTACGAGCAGTACTTC
. | TRBJ2-3 | . | TRBV19 | CASRVLGGSPDTQYF | TGTGCCAGTAGGGTCCTAGGGGGTAGCCCAGATACGCAGTATTTT
. | TRBJ1-3 | TRBD1 | TRBV3-1/TRBV3-2 | CASSSWDRGNTIYF | TGTGCCAGCAGCTCGTGGGACAGGGGGAACACCATATATTTT
. | TRBJ2-7 | . | TRBV9 | CASSSSGHSSYEQYF | TGTGCCAGCAGCAGTTCGGGACATAGCTCCTACGAGCAGTACTTC
few | TRBJ1-2 | TRBD1 | TRBV24-1 | CATSASTGNYGYTF | TGTGCCACCAGTGCCTCGACAGGGAACTATGGCTACACCTTC
. | TRBJ2-6 | . | TRBV21-1 | CASQQGARRGANVLTF | TGTGCCAGTCAACAGGGGGCGCGTCGTGGGGCCAACGTCCTGACTTTC
. | TRBJ2-2 | . | TRBV9 | CASSDPRGTGELFF | TGTGCCAGCAGCGATCCCCGGGGAACCGGGGAGCTGTTTTTT
. | TRBJ1-1 | . | TRBV11-3 | CASSLTSLQTEAFF | TGTGCCAGCAGCTTAACCTCTCTTCAGACTGAAGCTTTCTTT
. | TRBJ2-1 | . | TRBV7-2 | CASSLKGGVLFF | TGTGCCAGCAGCTTAAAAGGGGGGGTTTTGTTCTTC
. | TRBJ1-1 | . | TRBV6-4 | CASSEEPLGRTEAFF | TGTGCCAGCAGTGAGGAGCCCCTCGGCCGGACTGAAGCTTTCTTT
. | TRBJ1-5 | . | TRBV19 | CASSIRVQAQPQHF | TGTGCCAGTAGTATACGGGTTCAAGCTCAGCCCCAGCATTTT
. | TRBJ1-4 | . | TRBV3-1/TRBV3-2 | CASSQVGEKLFF | TGTGCCAGCAGCCAAGTGGGCGAAAAACTGTTTTTT
. | TRBJ1-1 | . | TRBV27 | CASSLGTVNEAFF | TGTGCCAGCAGTTTGGGGACGGTAAATGAAGCTTTCTTT
. | TRBJ2-7 | . | TRBV27 | CASSLGASPYEQYF | TGTGCCAGCAGTTTAGGGGCCAGCCCATACGAGCAGTACTTC
. | TRBJ2-1 | TRBD2 | TRBV28 | CASSSPASGSLGHNEQFF | TGTGCCAGCAGTTCACCCGCTAGCGGGTCACTAGGACACAATGAGCAGTTCTTC